This T cell receptor beta chain was sequenced during a study of blood T cell repertoires in COVID-19 (dated by TCRdb to between 2020 and 2021). Background for the entire study: The collaborator samples originated in the United States, Italy and Spain and spanned the acute and convalescent phases of COVID-19. The prospective study material was composed of cDNA or gDNA derived from T cells, B-cell-depleted T cells, or PBMCs. Deeply sampled blood TCRbeta repertoires from subjects exposed to, actively infected with, or recovered from COVID-19 were included in the dataset. The repertoires were released in a freely available public database intended as a resource for research on the immune response to SARS-CoV-2. The samples were drawn from two sources: the first 160 participants of the ongoing ImmuneRACE study, and approximately 1,300 subjects contributed by 6 global collaborators. Sample metadata almost always included a de-identified subject ID, COVID-19 status, age in years and sex. HLA class I and class II types, where available, came from metadata supplied by the sample provider rather than from assay-based typing. Here is what the overall study found, with its caveats: How much clinical and demographic metadata was included differed by source and by participant, and the metadata was provided uncurated.

Regarding this clone: No cognate antigen has been identified for it. Base qualities are not recorded, but no much larger clone differs from it by a single base.

From the cysteine up to the phenylalanine, the CDR3 has a length of 13 residues. Solely the CDR3 DNA is kept, with 39 bases framed from the first base. Trimming removed 3 bases from V and 10 bases from J; the gene matches leave 1 base unexplained. CDR1 and CDR2 are drawn from the germline V gene: SGDLS, YYNGEE. TCRbeta CDR3 regions were amplified from genomic DNA using the immunoSEQ Assay, a bias-controlled multiplex PCR. Processing in the source paper ran as follows. The number of nucleated cells in each sample was estimated by amplification of reference gene primers within the assay. To quantify the absolute abundance of each unique TCRbeta CDR3 rearrangement, sequence reads were collapsed and filtered. Productive Simpson clonality was computed per sample as the square root of Simpson's diversity index over productive rearrangements. The immuneACCESS repertoire file appears here via TCRdb, limited to in-frame rearrangements. These files lack a portion of the clones; in checked studies, under half of the deficit traces to unresolved V genes, and the cause of the others is not known. D and trimming were read from the DNA, whereas the V and J calls and clone size are those reported in that table. Recorded for this sample are 200,000 or so clones; approximately 83% of them occurred a single time. Approximately 2.9% of the sample comes from the top ten.

Samples from volunteer blood donors who had recovered from COVID-19 were contributed by a second Seattle source. Collaborating institutions collected whole blood in K2EDTA tubes following their own protocols. For TCRbeta analysis, collaborators shipped samples in one of three forms: frozen whole blood, isolated PBMCs, or DNA extracted from either of those sample types. The chain employs TRBV9 and TRBJ2-1, with 13 junctional bases fitting TRBD2. This clonotype originated in a woman aged 25-40 years who had recovered from COVID-19. What was sequenced was peripheral blood. In nucleotide form, the sequence is TGTGCCAGCAGCGGGGGACTAGCGGGGGAGCAGTTCTTC. The translation is CASSGGLAGEQFF.